Listed below are T cell receptor beta chains from one sample, sequenced in a study of Ad26.COV2.S vaccination and SARS-CoV-2 variants. Generated by immunoSEQ multiplex PCR, the TCRdb table keeps only in-frame clones and is missing some. The top ten hold 10% to 15% of the sample, which has 430,000 or so clones, about 93% seen once. Sequenced material: peripheral blood, taken in a trial of Ad26.COV2.S vaccine versus placebo. The receptors originated from a person between 18 and 65 years old who received the Ad26.COV2.S COVID-19 vaccine or a placebo. Both conserved end residues are part of each CDR3. D genes are given only for firm matches. Rows may omit the clone size; those that give it use once, few, many or a size class.

clone size	J gene	D gene	V gene	CDR3 protein	CDR3 DNA
-	TRBJ2-7	-	TRBV9	CASSGPPDNSYEQYF	TGTGCCAGCAGCGGACCTCCGGACAACTCCTACGAGCAGTACTTC
-	TRBJ2-3	TRBD2	TRBV5-8	CASSLAAASGSTDTQYF	TGTGCCAGCAGCTTGGCAGCGGCTAGCGGGAGCACAGATACGCAGTATTTT
-	TRBJ1-2	-	TRBV14	CASSRFGDYGYTF	TGTGCCAGCAGCCGGTTCGGGGACTATGGCTACACCTTC
-	TRBJ1-5	-	TRBV6-5	CASSYGPSQPQHF	TGTGCCAGCAGTTATGGCCCAAGCCAGCCCCAGCATTTT
-	TRBJ1-1	-	TRBV7-9	CASTYGPAGEAFF	TGTGCCAGCACCTATGGGCCCGCAGGGGAAGCTTTCTTT
-	TRBJ1-5	-	TRBV19	CASSSKDFSNQPQHF	TGTGCCAGTAGTTCGAAGGATTTCAGCAATCAGCCCCAGCATTTT
once	TRBJ2-7	TRBD2	TRBV5-1	CASSGGTSPGSSYEQYF	TGCGCCAGCAGTGGAGGGACTAGCCCCGGTTCTTCCTACGAGCAGTACTTC
-	TRBJ1-2	-	TRBV5-1	CASSLESGARGYTF	TGCGCCAGCAGCTTGGAATCAGGGGCTCGAGGCTACACCTTC
-	TRBJ2-7	-	TRBV3-1/TRBV3-2	CASSQDWTGSSYEQYF	TGTGCCAGCAGCCAAGATTGGACTGGGAGCTCCTACGAGCAGTACTTC
-	TRBJ2-7	-	TRBV6-2/TRBV6-3	CASSRTSSEQYF	TGTGCCAGCAGTCGGACCTCGAGCGAGCAGTACTTC
-	TRBJ1-6	-	TRBV7-6	CASSLARAANSPLHF	TGTGCCAGCAGCTTAGCTAGGGCAGCTAATTCACCCCTCCACTTT
-	TRBJ2-7	TRBD1	TRBV7-9	CASSSSGTGEYEQYF	TGTGCCAGCAGCTCCTCCGGGACAGGGGAGTACGAGCAGTACTTC
-	TRBJ2-1	TRBD1	TRBV13	CASSPQGQGSYNEQFF	TGTGCCAGCAGCCCCCAGGGACAGGGCTCCTACAATGAGCAGTTCTTC
-	TRBJ1-1	-	TRBV12-3/TRBV12-4	CASSPTWSTEAFF	TGTGCCAGCAGTCCTACATGGAGCACTGAAGCTTTCTTT
-	TRBJ1-3	-	TRBV11-2	CASSFADARNTIYF	TGTGCCAGCAGCTTCGCTGATGCAAGAAACACCATATATTTT
-	TRBJ1-2	-	TRBV7-2	CASSLAMGGYTF	TGTGCCAGCAGCTTAGCCATGGGTGGCTACACCTTC
-	TRBJ2-2	-	TRBV27	CASSLRVRGTNTGELFF	TGTGCCAGCAGTTTAAGGGTCCGGGGGACGAACACCGGGGAGCTGTTTTTT
-	TRBJ2-4	-	TRBV6-5	CAIERCKNIQYF	TGTGCCATAGAAAGGTGCAAAAACATTCAGTACTTC
-	TRBJ2-1	-	TRBV10-1	CASSEHDGTPIDEQFF	TGCGCCAGCAGTGAGCACGACGGGACTCCTATCGATGAGCAGTTCTTC
-	TRBJ1-1	TRBD1	TRBV2	CATWTGTDTEAFF	TGTGCCACCTGGACAGGGACCGACACTGAAGCTTTCTTT
-	TRBJ2-7	-	TRBV15	CATSTYTYSYEQYF	TGTGCCACCAGCACGTACACGTACTCCTACGAGCAGTACTTC
-	TRBJ1-5	-	TRBV10-2	CASSESTENQPQHF	TGCGCCAGCAGTGAGTCGACAGAAAATCAGCCCCAGCATTTT
-	TRBJ1-1	TRBD1	TRBV27	CASRQGRAEAFF	TGTGCCAGCAGACAGGGGCGAGCTGAAGCTTTCTTT
once	TRBJ1-4	-	TRBV3-1/TRBV3-2	CASSRAGVSQKLFF	TGTGCCAGCAGCCGAGCGGGCGTATCTCAAAAACTGTTTTTT
-	TRBJ2-7	TRBD1	TRBV5-4	CASSPGTDFYEQYF	TGTGCCAGCAGCCCCGGGACAGACTTTTACGAGCAGTACTTC
-	TRBJ1-1	TRBD1	TRBV11-2	CASSLSSTGGKGTEAFF	TGTGCCAGCAGCTTAAGCTCTACAGGGGGTAAGGGCACTGAAGCTTTCTTT
-	TRBJ2-2	TRBD2	TRBV4-2	CASSQDIAGGLGELFF	TGTGCCAGCAGCCAAGATATAGCGGGAGGACTTGGGGAGCTGTTTTTT
once	TRBJ1-2	-	TRBV6-6	CASSYEANYGYTF	TGTGCCAGCAGTTATGAAGCTAACTATGGCTACACCTTC
-	TRBJ2-7	-	TRBV5-5	CASSLGVYEQYF	TGTGCCAGCAGCTTGGGGGTCTACGAGCAGTACTTC
-	TRBJ2-1	TRBD2	TRBV25-1	CASSEWGSGGNEQFF	TGTGCCAGCAGTGAATGGGGTAGCGGGGGGAATGAGCAGTTCTTC
-	TRBJ1-4	TRBD1	TRBV11-2	CASSLGTGNEKLFF	TGTGCCAGCAGCTTAGGGACAGGCAATGAAAAACTGTTTTTT
-	TRBJ2-1	TRBD2	TRBV19	CASSSLAGGWNEQFF	TGTGCCAGTAGTTCCCTAGCGGGAGGCTGGAATGAGCAGTTCTTC
-	TRBJ2-3	TRBD2	TRBV19	CASSTAGEGDTQYF	TGTGCCAGTTCCACGGCGGGGGAGGGAGATACGCAGTATTTT
-	TRBJ1-2	-	TRBV12-3/TRBV12-4	CASTIGTMGGYTF	TGTGCCAGCACCATTGGGACCATGGGGGGCTACACCTTC
-	TRBJ2-6	-	TRBV5-4	CASSAGSGANVLTF	TGTGCCAGCAGCGCAGGGTCTGGGGCCAACGTCCTGACTTTC
-	TRBJ2-1	-	TRBV28	CASSGVTSYNEQFF	TGTGCCAGCAGTGGGGTAACCTCCTACAATGAGCAGTTCTTC
few	TRBJ2-7	TRBD1	TRBV6-1	CASSDRQGEGYEQYF	TGTGCCAGCAGTGACCGACAGGGGGAGGGCTACGAGCAGTACTTC